The 16 T cell receptor beta chains below come from one sample, sequenced in a study of T cells in Graves' hyperthyroidism and ophthalmopathy. RNA transcripts yielded amplified TCR beta CDR3 regions. TCR CDR3 regions were first amplified by RT-PCR with HTBI primers. TCRdb re-called the multiplex PCR reads with MiXCR, one entry per CDR3 protein. This table holds approximately 640,000 distinct CDR3 sequences, 17% found once. The sequenced material came from blood. Receptors were obtained from a man in his fifties or sixties with Graves' hyperthyroidism.

The chain couples TRBV11-2 to TRBJ2-2; TRBD1 matches at 8 bases. The trim removed 4 bases at V and 5 bases at J, leaving 9 bases unmatched. Germline values: CDR1 SGHAT, CDR2 FQNNGV. This CDR3 is built from 16 residues. DNA for the CDR3: TGTGCCAGCAGCTCGCCCGGACAGGGTGGAACCGGGGAGCTGTTTTTT. The encoded protein is CASSSPGQGGTGELFF.

This clonotype was picked up many times. The chain has TRBV12-3 or TRBV12-4 and TRBJ1-4, with a possible D match to TRBD1 (6 bases). The V and J ends lost 8 bases and 5 bases respectively, with 12 bases between them. This CDR3 is 13 amino acids long. The CDR3 DNA reads as TGTGCCAGCGCCCGCCAGGGGAATGAAAAACTGTTTTTT. Amino acid sequence: CASARQGNEKLFF.

The table lists this clonotype with many counts. This rearrangement joins TRBV6-1 to TRBJ2-1, with 8 bases identical to TRBD2. This CDR3 has 15 amino acids. Germline V gene sequence: CDR1 MNHNS, CDR2 SASEGT. With V trimmed by 6 bases and J by 6 bases, 10 bases remained unmatched. The DNA of the CDR3 is TGTGCCAGCAGATGGACTAGCCTAAGCGGCAATGAGCAGTTCTTC. It codes for CASRWTSLSGNEQFF.

This clonotype was observed a handful of times. The chain couples TRBV2 to TRBJ2-5; D is uncertain. The CDR3 length is 10 residues. From germline, CDR1 is SNHLY and CDR2 FYNNEI. The V end was cut by 6 bases, the J end by 6 bases, with 5 bases between. This CDR3 is CASRGKTQYF. CDR3 bases: TGTGCCAGCAGAGGAAAGACCCAGTACTTC. The full variable domain, completed using reference TRBV2 and TRBJ2-5, is EPEVTQTPSHQVTQMGQEVILRCVPISNHLYFYWYRQILGQKVEFLVSFYNNEISEKSEIFDDQFSVERPDGSNFTLKIRSTKLEDSAMYFCASRGKTQYFGPGTRLLVL.

Many counts were recorded for this clonotype. V is TRBV9 and J is TRBJ1-2; D gene unclear. V shed 0 bases and J shed 2 bases, with 8 bases lying between them. The CDR3 length is 14 residues. Germline CDR1 reads SGDLS; CDR2 reads YYNGEE. The CDR3 nucleotides are TGTGCCAGCAGCGTAGGTGAAAAGAACTATGGCTACACCTTC. The encoded protein is CASSVGEKNYGYTF.

V usage is TRBV12-3 or TRBV12-4 and J usage is TRBJ2-7; the match to TRBD2 covers 9 bases. V was clipped by 6 bases and J by 4 bases; unmatched bases: 7. This CDR3 comprises 14 residues. The CDR3 spells CASRGSGSTYEQYF. In DNA form, the CDR3 reads TGTGCCAGCAGGGGTAGCGGGAGTACGTACGAGCAGTACTTC.

This clonotype came up many times. The chain employs TRBV3-1 and TRBJ1-1; D ambiguous. V lost 1 base to trimming and J lost 11 bases, with 17 bases between them. Looked up from germline, CDR1 is LGHDT and CDR2 is YNNKEL (reference sequence). There are 14 residues in the CDR3. The CDR3 bases are TGTGCCAGCAGCCAAGGAAGAGGCGGAGTGTCGGCTTTCTTT. This codes for CASSQGRGGVSAFF. Variable domain in full (rest from reference TRBV3-1 and TRBJ1-1): DTAVSQTPKYLVTQMGNDKSIKCEQNLGHDTMYWYKQDSKKFLKIMFSYNNKELIINETVPNRFSPKSPDKAHLNLHINSLELGDSAVYFCASSQGRGGVSAFFGQGTRLTVV.

This clonotype has a handful of counts. This chain joins TRBV28 and TRBJ2-2; D ambiguous. The CDR3 is 14 residues long. The germline V gene encodes CDR1 MDHEN and CDR2 SYDVKM. CDR3 DNA sequence: TGTGCTATTACGAACTATTTAGACACCGGGGAGCTGTTTTTT. It codes for CAITNYLDTGELFF.

This clonotype was picked up many times. The J gene is TRBJ2-3, the V gene TRBV14; D gene ambiguous. Deletions cut 0 bases from V and 2 bases from J, with 12 bases between. Germline CDR1 SGHDN, CDR2 FVKESK. The CDR3 length is 16 residues. In DNA, the CDR3 is TGTGCCAGCAGCCAAGATTTGAATCGAGTCACAGATACGCAGTATTTT. Translated, it gives CASSQDLNRVTDTQYF.

V gene TRBV6-1 combines with J gene TRBJ2-1, with D hard to call. Trimming took 8 bases from V and 10 from J, leaving 15 bases between them. CDR3 length: 12 amino acids. Germline CDR1 and CDR2: MNHNS and SASEGT. In DNA form, the CDR3 reads TGTGCCAGCTTAACCTCCTCGCGAGAGCAGTTCTTC. Translated: CASLTSSREQFF.

The table lists this clonotype with a few counts. The chain employs TRBV5-5 and TRBJ1-6; no clear D. CDR3 length: 13 residues. V was cut by 4 bases and J by 14 bases, with 16 bases left in between. Germline lookup yields CDR1 SGHKS and CDR2 YYEKEE (reference sequence). Here the CDR3 reads CASSQVDRGALHF. The CDR3 DNA follows: TGTGCCAGCAGCCAAGTAGACCGCGGAGCCCTCCACTTT.

This clonotype was observed once. A much larger clonotype is one base distant, so this may be a read error. The chain has TRBV27 and TRBJ2-1; D possibly matches TRBD1 or TRBD2 (5 bases each). This CDR3 is 16 amino acids long. The ends were cut back, 3 bases at V and 10 bases at J, with 22 bases in the middle. CDR1 MNHEY and CDR2 SMNVEV come from the germline V gene (reference sequence). The CDR3 coding sequence is TGTGCCAGCAGTTTTGGGACCGCGGCCGATCTTCGCGAGCAGTTCTTC. It is translated as CASSFGTAADLREQFF.

Of note for this clonotype: The conserved phenylalanine or tryptophan is not found at the CDR3 terminus, so this likely reflects a read error. The chain links TRBV5-1 to TRBJ2-7, with TRBD2 matching over 12 bases. V gave up 4 bases and J gave up 2 bases; unmatched junction bases: 10. CDR1 and CDR2 from the germline V gene are SGHRS and YFSETQ. The CDR3 loop spans 17 amino acids. The CDR3 loop reads CASSLTGTSGPAYEQYL. The DNA for the CDR3 is TGCGCCAGCAGCCTAACCGGGACTAGCGGGCCGGCCTACGAGCAGTACCTC.

In its sample, this clonotype was seen a few times. CDR3 loop: CASSQGFTYNSPLHF. CDR3 DNA sequence: TGTGCCAGCAGCCAAGGTTTCACCTATAATTCACCCCTCCACTTT. This chain joins TRBV3-1 and TRBJ1-6; D unclear. Trimming shortened V by 1 base and J by 2 bases, and 6 bases separated the two germline ends. Germline values: CDR1 LGHDT, CDR2 YNNKEL (reference sequence). This CDR3 has 15 amino acids.

This clonotype was counted many times. The genes are TRBV5-1 and TRBJ2-1; D call uncertain. V was trimmed by 0 bases and J by 6 bases, leaving 10 bases between them. The CDR3 is 14 residues long. Germline lookup yields CDR1 SGHRS and CDR2 YFSETQ. The CDR3 DNA follows: TGCGCCAGCAGCTTGGCGGCTCTCCGCAATGAGCAGTTCTTC. Its protein product is CASSLAALRNEQFF.

This clonotype was detected many times. V and J are TRBV6-6 and TRBJ2-3; D is perhaps TRBD2 (5 bases). CDR1 and CDR2 from the germline V gene are MNHNY and SVGAGI (reference sequence). V lost 2 bases to trimming and J lost 2 bases, with 14 bases between them. This CDR3 has 16 amino acids. The CDR3 DNA is TGTGCCAGCAGTTACAACTATCGGGATCACACAGATACGCAGTATTTT. Its protein is CASSYNYRDHTDTQYF.